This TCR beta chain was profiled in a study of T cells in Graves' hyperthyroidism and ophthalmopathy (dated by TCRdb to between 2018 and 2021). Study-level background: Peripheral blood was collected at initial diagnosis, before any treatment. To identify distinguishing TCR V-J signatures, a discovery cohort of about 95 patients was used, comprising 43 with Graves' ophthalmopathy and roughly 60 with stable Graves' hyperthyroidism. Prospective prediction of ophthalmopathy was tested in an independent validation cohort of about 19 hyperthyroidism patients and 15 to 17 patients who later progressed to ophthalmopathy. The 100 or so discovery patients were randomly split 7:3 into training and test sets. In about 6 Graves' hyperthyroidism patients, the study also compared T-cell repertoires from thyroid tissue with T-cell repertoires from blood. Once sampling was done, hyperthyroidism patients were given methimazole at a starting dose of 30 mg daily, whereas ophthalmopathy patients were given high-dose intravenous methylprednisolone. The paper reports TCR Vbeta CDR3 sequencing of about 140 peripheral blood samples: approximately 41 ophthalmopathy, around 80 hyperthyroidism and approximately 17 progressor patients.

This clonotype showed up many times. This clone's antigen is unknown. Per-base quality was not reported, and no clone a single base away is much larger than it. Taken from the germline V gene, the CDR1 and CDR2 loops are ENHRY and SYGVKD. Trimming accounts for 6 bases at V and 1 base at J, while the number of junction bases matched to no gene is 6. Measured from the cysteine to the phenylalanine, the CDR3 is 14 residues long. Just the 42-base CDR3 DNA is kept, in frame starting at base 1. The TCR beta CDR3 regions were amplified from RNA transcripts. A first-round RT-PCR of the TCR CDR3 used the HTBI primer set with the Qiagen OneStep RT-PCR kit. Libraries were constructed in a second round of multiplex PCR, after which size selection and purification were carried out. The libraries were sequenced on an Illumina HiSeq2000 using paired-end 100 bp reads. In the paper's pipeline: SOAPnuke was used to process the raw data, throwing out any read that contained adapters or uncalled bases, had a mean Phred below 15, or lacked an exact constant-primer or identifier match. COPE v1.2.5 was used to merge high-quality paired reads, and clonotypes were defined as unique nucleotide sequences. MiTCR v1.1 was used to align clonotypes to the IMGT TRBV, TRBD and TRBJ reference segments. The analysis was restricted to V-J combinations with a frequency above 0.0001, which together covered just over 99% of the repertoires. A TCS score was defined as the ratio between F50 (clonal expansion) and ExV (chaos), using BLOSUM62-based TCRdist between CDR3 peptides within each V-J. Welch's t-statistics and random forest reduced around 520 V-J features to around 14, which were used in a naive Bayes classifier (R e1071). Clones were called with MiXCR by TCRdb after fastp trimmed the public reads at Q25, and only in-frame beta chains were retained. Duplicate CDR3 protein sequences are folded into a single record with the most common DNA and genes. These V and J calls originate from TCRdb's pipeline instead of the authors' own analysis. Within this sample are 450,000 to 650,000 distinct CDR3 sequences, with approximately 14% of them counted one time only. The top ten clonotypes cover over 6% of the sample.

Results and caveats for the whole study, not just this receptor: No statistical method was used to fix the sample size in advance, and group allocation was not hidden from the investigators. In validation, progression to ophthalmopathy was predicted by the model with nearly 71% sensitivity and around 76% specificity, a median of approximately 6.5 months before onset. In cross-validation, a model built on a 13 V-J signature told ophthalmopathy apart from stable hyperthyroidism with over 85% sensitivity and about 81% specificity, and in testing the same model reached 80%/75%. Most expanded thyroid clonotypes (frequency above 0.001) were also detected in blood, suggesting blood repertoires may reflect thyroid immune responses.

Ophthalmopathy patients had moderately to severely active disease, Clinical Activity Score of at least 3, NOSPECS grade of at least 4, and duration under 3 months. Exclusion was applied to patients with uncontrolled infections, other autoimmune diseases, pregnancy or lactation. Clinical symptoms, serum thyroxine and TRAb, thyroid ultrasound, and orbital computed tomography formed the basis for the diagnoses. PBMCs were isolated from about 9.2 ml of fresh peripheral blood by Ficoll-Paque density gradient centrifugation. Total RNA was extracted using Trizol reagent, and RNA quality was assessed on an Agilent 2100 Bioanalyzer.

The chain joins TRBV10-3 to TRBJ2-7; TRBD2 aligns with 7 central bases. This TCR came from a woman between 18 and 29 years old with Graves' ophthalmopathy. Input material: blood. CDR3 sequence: CAISDRGLSYEQYF. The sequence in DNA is TGTGCCATCAGCGATCGGGGACTATCCTACGAGCAGTACTTC.